The present T cell receptor beta chain was sequenced within a study of T-cell reconstitution after alpha-beta-depleted transplantation in children. Study results and caveats: A year had passed since transplant, and T-cell counts and diversity by then came mostly from newly produced T cells. The high TCRbeta diversity at day 60 in some patients came from surviving recipient T cells and thymic progenitors. Several hundred graft clones that had expanded were reportedly the source of alpha-beta T cells about two months after transplant.

As concerns this clonotype: Its target is not known.

Unique molecular identifiers featured in how the TCRbeta library was prepared. Using its own MiXCR run on the PCR reads, TCRdb lists one record per CDR3 protein. The table shows 500,000 to 750,000 distinct CDR3 sequences, with 10% to 15% occurring only once. The CDR3 consists of 17 residues. Germline V gives CDR1 DFQATT, CDR2 SNEGSKA (reference sequence). V shed 3 bases and J 2 bases; nucleotides not matched to a gene: 10. The source of this sequence is a male patient aged 5 to 17 who had a stem cell transplant for acute myeloid leukemia, so the T cells may come from the graft donor. V usage is TRBV20-1 and J usage is TRBJ2-2; 9 bases map to TRBD1. The sequencing here drew on PBMCs, mostly from graft donor cells, taken 360 days after TCRalphabeta/CD19-depleted stem cell transplant. CDR3 DNA: TGCAGTGCTAGGGACAGGGGCCTGTGGCCCAACACCGGGGAGCTGTTTTTT. This sequence encodes CSARDRGLWPNTGELFF.